The sequence of this TCR beta chain was determined in a study of shared clonotypes between healthy human individuals. Study-wide results and caveats: Blood was the sole source, and tissue repertoires probably differ.

The CDR3 consists of 13 residues. The V gene lost 2 bases and the J gene lost 6 bases, with 8 bases spanning the gap. The germline gives CDR1 ENHRY, CDR2 SYGVKD. The assay was immunoSEQ multiplex PCR, and TCRdb's table has in-frame clones only and misses some. Of millions of clones listed, 90% to 95% are singletons. Comment on this clone: The antigen remains undetermined.

The rearrangement links TRBV10-3 to TRBJ2-1; D not resolved. Sequenced input: naive CD4+ T cells sorted from blood. Subset noted: CD45RA+ positively selected. This clonotype was sampled from a man younger than 30 in good health. The CDR3 loop is CAISEPTPNEQFF. In DNA, the CDR3 is TGTGCCATCAGTGAGCCAACTCCCAATGAGCAGTTCTTC.